Listed below are T cell receptor beta chains from one sample, sequenced in a study of blood T cell repertoires in COVID-19. Here immunoSEQ multiplex PCR was the method, and the copy in TCRdb shows in-frame clones only, minus some. The repertoire holds some 310,000 clones, with roughly 86% as singletons. The sequenced material came from PBMCs or T cells enriched from blood (not recorded which). These receptors all stem from a woman in her 30s who had recovered from COVID-19. Each CDR3 is given with its conserved first and last residue. D genes are given only for firm matches. Some rows mark clone size as missing; the rest say once, few, many or name a class of expanded clone.

TRBV18	-	-	TRBJ1-4	TGTGCCAGCTCACCCCCTTCTGGACTAAATCAAAATGAAAAACTGTTTTTT	CASSPPSGLNQNEKLFF
TRBV27	-	-	TRBJ1-2	TGTGCCAGCAGTTTATCGTTCCGGAGAGGGGGGGATGGCTACACCTTC	CASSLSFRRGGDGYTF
TRBV5-4	-	-	TRBJ1-5	TGTGCCAGCAGCTTGGCGGGGGGGGCTCAGCCCCAGCATTTT	CASSLAGGAQPQHF
TRBV3-1/TRBV3-2	-	-	TRBJ2-1	TGTGCCAGCAGCCAAGATGTCGGTAGCGGAGAGCAGTTCTTC	CASSQDVGSGEQFF
TRBV6-5	-	TRBD1	TRBJ1-2	TGTGCCAGCAGATATACAGGGGAGAATGGCTACACCTTC	CASRYTGENGYTF
TRBV18	-	TRBD2	TRBJ2-7	TGTGCCAGCTCACGGGGGGGTGGATCCGAGCAGTACTTC	CASSRGGGSEQYF
TRBV13	-	-	TRBJ2-2	TGTGCCAGCAGCTACGGGAGCGCGAACACCGGGGAGCTGTTTTTT	CASSYGSANTGELFF
TRBV3-1/TRBV3-2	once	-	TRBJ2-7	TGTGCCAGCAGCCAAGATGTTACGGGGTTCTACGAGCAGTACTTC	CASSQDVTGFYEQYF
TRBV7-9	-	TRBD1	TRBJ2-7	TGTGCCAGCAGCCCCCCAGGGGGAGACAGGGTGTACGAGCAGTACTTC	CASSPPGGDRVYEQYF
TRBV10-1	-	-	TRBJ2-7	TGCGCCAGCACTGAGGGGCAACAGGGTAGTTCCTACGAGCAGTACTTC	CASTEGQQGSSYEQYF
TRBV29-1	-	-	TRBJ1-5	TGCAGCGTTGATGTAGGGGTAGGTCAGCCCCAGCATTTT	CSVDVGVGQPQHF
TRBV6-5	-	TRBD1	TRBJ1-1	TGTGCCAGCAGACGGACAGGGGGAGTTCCTGAAGCTTTCTTT	CASRRTGGVPEAFF
TRBV12-5	-	-	TRBJ2-2	TGTGCTAGTGAGGGACAAGCGAACACCGGGGAGCTGTTTTTT	CASEGQANTGELFF
TRBV7-9	-	-	TRBJ1-4	TGTGCCAGCGCCCAGGCCGCAACTAATGAAAAACTGTTTTTT	CASAQAATNEKLFF
TRBV5-1	-	TRBD2	TRBJ2-2	TGCGCCAGCAGGGGCGAATCGGCTAGCGGATGGGACACCGGGGAGCTGTTTTTT	CASRGESASGWDTGELFF
TRBV4-1	-	TRBD1	TRBJ1-3	TGCGCCAGCAGCCATTCAGACAGGGGGCTGGGTGGAAACACCATATATTTT	CASSHSDRGLGGNTIYF
TRBV11-2	-	TRBD1	TRBJ2-4	TGTGCCAGCAGCTCACCGGGACAGGGAAACATTCAGTACTTC	CASSSPGQGNIQYF
TRBV24-1	-	TRBD2	TRBJ2-2	TGTGCCACCAGCCCCTTCCGGGAGGGCCTAGCCGGGGAGCTGTTTTTT	CATSPFREGLAGELFF
TRBV7-2	-	TRBD2	TRBJ2-5	TGTGCCAGCAGCTTGGGGGCTAGCGGGAGTGGGGAAGAGACCCAGTACTTC	CASSLGASGSGEETQYF
TRBV6-1	-	TRBD1	TRBJ2-1	TGTGCCAGCAGTGAAGCTGGGAGGGGACAGGGAAGAAGTGATGAGCAGTTCTTC	CASSEAGRGQGRSDEQFF
TRBV2	-	-	TRBJ1-5	TGTGCCAGCAGTGCAGATAATCAGCCCCAGCATTTT	CASSADNQPQHF
TRBV11-2	-	-	TRBJ1-1	TGTGCCAGCAGCTCTGGACAGCACACTGAAGCTTTCTTT	CASSSGQHTEAFF
TRBV6-2/TRBV6-3	-	TRBD1	TRBJ2-2	TGTGCCAGCAGTTTACCGACAGGGAGTGGGGCCGGGGAGCTGTTTTTT	CASSLPTGSGAGELFF
TRBV13	-	-	TRBJ2-1	TGTGCCAGCAGCCTAGGATGGAGTGAGCAGTTCTTC	CASSLGWSEQFF
TRBV4-1	-	TRBD1	TRBJ1-1	TGCGCCAGCACCCCGGGACAGGGGCCGCTTATGGCCCATGAAGCTTTCTTT	CASTPGQGPLMAHEAFF
TRBV15	-	-	TRBJ2-5	TGTGCCACCAGCAGAGGGTTATCGGGAGTTGAGACCCAGTACTTC	CATSRGLSGVETQYF
TRBV7-6	-	-	TRBJ1-3	TGTGCCAGCAGCTTAGAAGGCCCACACAGCGGGCACACCATATATTTT	CASSLEGPHSGHTIYF
TRBV9	-	TRBD2	TRBJ2-7	TGTGCCAGCAGCGTAGCTACGGGAGGGGCCTACGAGCAGTACTTC	CASSVATGGAYEQYF
TRBV7-6	once	-	TRBJ2-5	TGTGCCAGCAGCCCTCGGAGTTGGAGCCAAGAGACCCAGTACTTC	CASSPRSWSQETQYF
TRBV12-3/TRBV12-4	-	TRBD1	TRBJ1-2	TGTGCCAGCAGTTTAGGGACAGGGGTTGGCTACACCTTC	CASSLGTGVGYTF
TRBV6-4	-	TRBD1	TRBJ2-1	TGTGCCAGCAGTGACCGAAGACAGGGCTGGCTCCAGGAGCAGTTCTTC	CASSDRRQGWLQEQFF
TRBV7-2	-	-	TRBJ2-3	TGTGCCAGCAGCTTAATGGAGCCAGATACGCAGTATTTT	CASSLMEPDTQYF
TRBV27	-	-	TRBJ2-7	TGTGCCAGCAGTCGGACGGAGGGCCCGTACGAGCAGTACTTC	CASSRTEGPYEQYF
TRBV27	once	-	TRBJ1-5	TGTGCCAGCAGTTGGGGGGGAGGCAATCAGCCCCAGCATTTT	CASSWGGGNQPQHF
TRBV18	-	TRBD1	TRBJ1-3	TGTGCCAGCTCAATCGAGACAGGGACTGGAAACACCATATATTTT	CASSIETGTGNTIYF
TRBV27	-	-	TRBJ1-6	TGTGCCAGCAGTTTATCGAGCGAAGGCCTCTATAATTCACCCCTCCACTTT	CASSLSSEGLYNSPLHF
TRBV27	-	-	TRBJ2-7	TGTGCCACCAATAAAGGACAGTCTAACTACGAGCAGTACTTC	CATNKGQSNYEQYF
TRBV12-5	-	-	TRBJ2-1	TGTGCTAGTATTGCCGGGATTAGCGCGGATGAGCAGTTCTTC	CASIAGISADEQFF
TRBV2	-	TRBD1	TRBJ1-2	TGTGCCAGCAGTGCGGGACAGGGGGTGTTTTTCTATGGCTACACCTTC	CASSAGQGVFFYGYTF
TRBV11-2	-	-	TRBJ1-2	TGTGCCAGCAGCTCCGGTCGAAATAACTATGGCTACACCTTC	CASSSGRNNYGYTF
TRBV29-1	-	-	TRBJ1-1	TGCAGCGTTGCAGGCAGTATAGAGACTGAAGCTTTCTTT	CSVAGSIETEAFF
TRBV5-4	-	TRBD1	TRBJ1-2	TGTGCCAGCAGTATGACAGGGAACTATGGCTACACCTTC	CASSMTGNYGYTF
TRBV27	-	TRBD1	TRBJ2-2	TGTGCCAGCAGCCGGGACAGAAACACCGGGGAGCTGTTTTTT	CASSRDRNTGELFF
TRBV7-9	-	-	TRBJ2-2	TGTGCCAGCATCAGACCCAGGGGGCCCTTAGCGGGAGTCTTGGGCACCGGGGAGCTGTTTTTT	CASIRPRGPLAGVLGTGELFF
TRBV30	-	-	TRBJ2-7	TGTGCCTGGGGAACCGTAAACAGCTACGAGCAGTACTTC	CAWGTVNSYEQYF
TRBV7-9	-	-	TRBJ2-1	TGTGCCAGCAGCCTAGGACTGAGCTCCTACAATGAGCAGTTCTTC	CASSLGLSSYNEQFF
TRBV5-1	-	TRBD1	TRBJ1-2	TGCGCCAGCAGCGCGGGACATGACAGGGCCGGATTCGGCTACACCTTC	CASSAGHDRAGFGYTF
TRBV5-1	-	-	TRBJ2-5	TGCGCCAGCAGCGCTGGGACATCGGAGACCCAGTACTTC	CASSAGTSETQYF
TRBV4-1	-	-	TRBJ1-1	TGCGCCAGCAGCCAACCAACGGGCAGGGGACGCACTGAAGCTTTCTTT	CASSQPTGRGRTEAFF
TRBV10-2	few	TRBD1	TRBJ1-6	TGCGCCAGCAGTAGACAGGGGGTTAATTCACCCCTCCACTTT	CASSRQGVNSPLHF
TRBV5-6	-	TRBD1	TRBJ1-5	TGTGCCAGCAGCTTTTTTCGGCCCAGGGGGCGCGTGGATCAGCCCCAGCATTTT	CASSFFRPRGRVDQPQHF
TRBV7-9	-	-	TRBJ1-1	TGTGCCAGCAGCTTAGCAGTGGCAGGGTGGGACACTGAAGCTTTCTTT	CASSLAVAGWDTEAFF
TRBV9	-	TRBD1	TRBJ2-1	TGTGCCAGCAGCCCTTACCCGGACAGGGTGTCCTACAATGAGCAGTTCTTC	CASSPYPDRVSYNEQFF
TRBV12-3/TRBV12-4	-	TRBD1	TRBJ1-4	TGTGCCAGCAGCCGGGACAGCGAAAAACTGTTTTTT	CASSRDSEKLFF